This TCR beta chain appears in the sequencing data of a study of cytomegalovirus exposure and HLA in healthy donors. Overall study results and limits: The Asian-associated ancestry cluster reportedly had fewer N-insertions than the approximately 700-donor mean in a later analysis. Exclusion applied to some V segments, including TRBV6-2 and TRBV6-3, as they were indistinguishable.

About this clone: Its target is unknown.

Use of 60 Vbeta and 13 Jbeta primers characterized the PCR. Sequenced by immunoSEQ multiplex PCR; TCRdb stores in-frame clones only, minus some. The data contain 95,000 to 150,000 clones, around 75% of them singletons. Healthy bone marrow donors made up the cohort. Germline-derived CDR1 and CDR2 are PRHDT and FYEKMQ (reference sequence). The germline V and J ends were trimmed by 2 bases and 7 bases, with 5 bases remaining between them. CDR3 size: 11 residues. This clonotype originated in a woman aged 50 to 65 in good health and CMV-seropositive. The source material was PBMCs. The rearrangement joins TRBV13 to TRBJ1-1; D call uncertain. The CDR3 loop is CASSLRDEAFF. As DNA, the CDR3 is TGTGCCAGCAGCTTAAGAGATGAAGCTTTCTTT.